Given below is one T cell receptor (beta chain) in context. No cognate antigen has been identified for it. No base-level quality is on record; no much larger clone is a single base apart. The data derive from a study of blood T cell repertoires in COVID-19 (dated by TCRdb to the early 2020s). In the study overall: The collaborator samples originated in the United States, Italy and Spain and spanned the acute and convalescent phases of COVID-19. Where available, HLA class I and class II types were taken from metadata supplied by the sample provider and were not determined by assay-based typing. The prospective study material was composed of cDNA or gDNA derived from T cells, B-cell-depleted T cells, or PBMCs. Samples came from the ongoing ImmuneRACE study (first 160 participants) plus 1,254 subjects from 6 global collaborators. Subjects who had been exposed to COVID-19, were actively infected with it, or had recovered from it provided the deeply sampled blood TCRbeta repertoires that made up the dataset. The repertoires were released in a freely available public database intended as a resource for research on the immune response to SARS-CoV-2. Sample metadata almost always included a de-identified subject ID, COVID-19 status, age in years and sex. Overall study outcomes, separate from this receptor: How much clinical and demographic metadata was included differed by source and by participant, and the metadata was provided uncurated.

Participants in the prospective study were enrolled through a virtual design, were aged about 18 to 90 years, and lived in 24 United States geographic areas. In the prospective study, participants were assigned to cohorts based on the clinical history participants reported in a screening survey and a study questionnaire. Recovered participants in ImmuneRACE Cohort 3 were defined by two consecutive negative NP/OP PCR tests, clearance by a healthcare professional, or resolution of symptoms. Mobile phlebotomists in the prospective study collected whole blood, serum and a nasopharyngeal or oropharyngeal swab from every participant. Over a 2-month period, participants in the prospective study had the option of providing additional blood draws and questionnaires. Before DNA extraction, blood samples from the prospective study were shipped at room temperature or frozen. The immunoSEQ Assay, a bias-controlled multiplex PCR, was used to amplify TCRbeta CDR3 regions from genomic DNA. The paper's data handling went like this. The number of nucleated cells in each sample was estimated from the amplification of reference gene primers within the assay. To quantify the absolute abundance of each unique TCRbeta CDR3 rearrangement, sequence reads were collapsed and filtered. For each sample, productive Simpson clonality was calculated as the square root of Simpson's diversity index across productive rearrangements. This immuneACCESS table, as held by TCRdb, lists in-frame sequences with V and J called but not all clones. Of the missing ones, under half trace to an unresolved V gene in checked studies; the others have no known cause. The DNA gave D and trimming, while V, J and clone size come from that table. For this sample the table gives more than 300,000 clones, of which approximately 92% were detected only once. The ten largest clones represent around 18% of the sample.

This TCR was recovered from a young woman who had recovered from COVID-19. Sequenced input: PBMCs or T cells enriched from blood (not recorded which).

The CDR3 sequence is CASATSPYNEQFF. The sequenced DNA: TGCGCCAGCGCGACTAGTCCCTACAATGAGCAGTTCTTC. The sequence links TRBV5-1 to TRBJ2-1; tentative D gene TRBD2, with 6 bases matching. The cysteine opens and the phenylalanine closes a CDR3 of 13 amino acids. Only the CDR3 region is kept as DNA, spanning 39 bases read in frame from base 1. Taken from the germline V gene, the CDR1 and CDR2 loops are SGHRS and YFSETQ. The V and J ends are trimmed by 7 bases and 2 bases, leaving 10 bases between them.